These 26 T cell receptor beta chains were all obtained from the same sample, sequenced in a study of beta chain features in type 1 diabetes listed by TCRdb under 2018. Study-level results and caveats: Type 1 diabetes patients showed a moderate but significant shortening of TCRB CDR3 length in all four CD4+ subsets.

For these TCRs, the target antigens are not known. Library preparation was by the immunoSEQ multiplex PCR assay. The High Capacity cDNA Reverse Transcription Kit was used to reverse transcribe all of the isolated RNA, meaning that expressed TCRB transcripts were what got sequenced. In its TCRdb copy, this immuneACCESS table keeps in-frame sequences only and misses some clones. Where compared with another copy, unresolved V genes explain less than half of these, and the others have no known cause. Present in this sample are about 160,000 clones, roughly 8% of which were seen just once. The ten largest make up roughly 0.5% of the sample. Sequenced input: central memory CD4+ T cells from blood. These receptors all come from a man in his late teens or twenties with type 1 diabetes.

The gene calls are TRBV2 and TRBJ2-2; 10 bases match TRBD2. Trimming took 5 bases from V and 1 from J; bases not matched to a gene: 1. This CDR3 is built from 15 residues. CDR1 is SNHLY and CDR2 is FYNNEI in the germline V gene. Here the CDR3 DNA reads TGTGCCAGCAGTAGGACTAGCGGGAACACCGGGGAGCTGTTTTTT. As protein: CASSRTSGNTGELFF.

Notes on this clone: Distinct nucleotide sequences in the sample also encode this CDR3. The gene calls are TRBV18 and TRBJ2-3; 9 bases fit TRBD2. From germline, CDR1 is KGHSH and CDR2 LQKENI. The V and J ends lost 1 base and 3 bases, in that order; junction bases with no gene match: 5. The CDR3 extends over 16 amino acids. CDR3 sequence reads: CASSPRAGGPTDTQYF. For the CDR3, the DNA is TGTGCCAGCTCACCACGGGCGGGGGGGCCGACAGATACGCAGTATTTT.

This clone has more than one count but fewer than ten. The V and J genes are TRBV6-6 and TRBJ1-2; TRBD1 matches at 7 bases. The CDR3 loop spans 16 amino acids. The V segment lost 4 bases and the J segment 8 bases; nucleotides outside the gene matches: 16. Germline CDR1 is MNHNY and CDR2 is SVGAGI (reference sequence). The DNA of the CDR3 is TGTGCCAGCAGTTCGAGGGGGCGCGGTTGGATCGAGGGCTACACCTTC. Protein product: CASSSRGRGWIEGYTF.

This clone has a handful of counts. This chain connects TRBV27 to TRBJ1-2; D perhaps matches TRBD1 (5 bases). Per the germline V gene, CDR1 is MNHEY and CDR2 is SMNVEV (reference sequence). V was trimmed by 6 bases and J by 6 bases, leaving 11 bases between them. The CDR3 spans 12 residues. The CDR3 here is CASSVGEDGYTF. CDR3 bases: TGTGCCAGCAGCGTAGGGGAAGATGGCTACACCTTC.

This clone turned up a few times. The chain carries TRBV23-1 and TRBJ1-4; D remains ambiguous. TRBV23-1 falls under the ORF class, with uncertain function. Trimming shortened V by 8 bases and J by 5 bases, and 12 bases separated the two germline ends. This CDR3 region has 13 residues. The DNA of the CDR3 is TGCGCCAGCCGCCGTCGGGGAAATGAAAAACTGTTTTTT. Translating gives CASRRRGNEKLFF.

Only a few counts were recorded for this clone. This chain links TRBV14 with TRBJ2-1, with 8 bases lining up with TRBD2. This CDR3 region has 16 residues. Germline V gene lookup returns CDR1 SGHDN and CDR2 FVKESK. The V and J ends lost 1 base and 4 bases, in that order; junction bases with no gene match: 6. The CDR3 DNA is TGTGCCAGCAGCCAAGGTTTAGCGGGGCCATACAATGAGCAGTTCTTC. As protein: CASSQGLAGPYNEQFF.

The chain links TRBV6-6 to TRBJ1-5, with a possible D match to TRBD1 (5 bases). The V gene's germline CDR1 is MNHNY and CDR2 SVGAGI (reference sequence). V lost 6 bases, J lost 9 bases, and 18 bases lay in between. The CDR3 has 14 amino acids. The CDR3 spells CASSRYNQGGPQHF. The CDR3 bases are TGTGCCAGCAGCCGTTATAATCAGGGAGGGCCCCAGCATTTT.

This clone was recorded at least ten times. This sequence joins TRBV2 and TRBJ2-7; TRBD2 aligns across 8 bases. Per the germline V gene, CDR1 is SNHLY and CDR2 is FYNNEI. CDR3 length: 14 amino acids. J was trimmed by 5 bases and V by 4 bases; bases with no gene match: 7. In DNA form, the CDR3 reads TGTGCCAGCAGTGGGAGTAGCGGGATCGACGAGCAGTACTTC. It yields the protein CASSGSSGIDEQYF.

The chain carries TRBV28 and TRBJ1-3; 8 bases match TRBD1. This CDR3 spans 15 amino acids. Germline V gene lookup returns CDR1 MDHEN and CDR2 SYDVKM. V dropped 4 bases and J dropped 3; count of bases not matched to a gene: 5. The CDR3 protein is CASSSIRGRGNTIYF. CDR3 nucleotides: TGTGCCAGCAGTTCCATCAGGGGGCGTGGAAACACCATATATTTT.

This clone was observed a handful of times. The chain links TRBV2 to TRBJ2-5; 7 bases agree with TRBD1. The germline V gene encodes CDR1 SNHLY and CDR2 FYNNEI. This CDR3 has 12 amino acids. With 8 bases clipped from V and 3 bases from J, the junction kept 3 bases outside the gene matches. The CDR3 loop reads CASGTVEETQYF. The CDR3 DNA follows: TGTGCCAGCGGGACAGTTGAAGAGACCCAGTACTTC.

The V call is TRBV27, the J call TRBJ1-4; D is unresolved. The CDR3 covers 14 residues. Trimming cost V 0 bases and J 7 bases, with 9 bases left between them. Germline lookup yields CDR1 MNHEY and CDR2 SMNVEV (reference sequence). The CDR3, as DNA: TGTGCCAGCAGTTTATCCCCCCTAACTGAAAAACTGTTTTTT. Its translation: CASSLSPLTEKLFF. The whole variable domain, remainder taken from reference TRBV27 and TRBJ1-4, is EAQVTQNPRYLITVTGKKLTVTCSQNMNHEYMSWYRQDPGLGLRQIYYSMNVEVTDKGDVPEGYKVSRKEKRNFPLILESPSPNQTSLYFCASSLSPLTEKLFFGSGTQLSVL.

This clone was counted only a few times. The V gene is TRBV7-2, the J gene TRBJ1-5; D remains unclear. CDR1 and CDR2 from the germline V gene are SGHTA and FQGNSA. The CDR3 runs 14 residues. Trimming cost V 5 bases and J 7 bases, with 15 bases left between them. Here the CDR3 DNA reads TGTGCCAGCAGCCCGGGATCTCCCACACAGCCCCAGCATTTT. Its translation: CASSPGSPTQPQHF.

This clone came up a few times. The chain employs TRBV29-1 and TRBJ2-2; D possibly corresponds to TRBD2 (6 bases). Trimming shortened V by 3 bases and J by 5 bases, and 10 bases separated the two germline ends. The CDR3 extends over 13 amino acids. Germline V CDR1 and CDR2: SQVTM, ANQGSEA. Here the CDR3 reads CSVDDAGTGELFF. The CDR3 DNA is TGCAGCGTTGATGATGCGGGAACCGGGGAGCTGTTTTTT.

This clone occurred a few times. The chain carries TRBV30 and TRBJ2-5; D may be TRBD1 (6 bases). The V gene lost 4 bases and the J gene lost 3 bases, with 9 bases spanning the gap. The CDR3 covers 12 residues. Looked up from germline, CDR1 is GTSNPN and CDR2 is SVGIG (reference sequence). CDR3 bases: TGTGCCTGGAAAGGGGGTAAAGAGACCCAGTACTTC. Translated, it gives CAWKGGKETQYF.

The J gene is TRBJ2-5, the V gene TRBV13; 11 bases match TRBD2. The CDR3 is 17 amino acids. V gave up 5 bases and J gave up 2 bases; unmatched junction bases: 10. From germline, CDR1 is PRHDT and CDR2 FYEKMQ (reference sequence). CDR3 amino acids: CASSRGRGLAEQETQYF. DNA of the CDR3: TGTGCCAGCAGCCGCGGCAGGGGACTAGCGGAACAAGAGACCCAGTACTTC.

The chain carries TRBV19 and TRBJ1-1; D may be TRBD1 (6 bases). Germline V CDR1 and CDR2: LNHDA, SQIVND (reference sequence). The CDR3 is 15 residues long. V lost 7 bases to trimming and J lost 0 bases, with 15 bases between them. The DNA of the CDR3 is TGTGCCAGTACCGCGACACCAGGGGTGAACACTGAAGCTTTCTTT. It yields the protein CASTATPGVNTEAFF.

The chain couples TRBV4-2 to TRBJ2-3; 8 bases map to TRBD2. The CDR3 extends over 16 amino acids. V shed 4 bases and J 2 bases; nucleotides not matched to a gene: 8. The germline CDR1 and CDR2 sequences are LGHNA and YNFKEQ. The CDR3 sequence: CASSLGAGGFTDTQYF. Written as DNA, the CDR3 is TGTGCCAGCAGCCTCGGGGCGGGGGGATTCACAGATACGCAGTATTTT.

This clone was seen only a few times. The V and J genes are TRBV18 and TRBJ2-5; 9 positions agree with TRBD2. J gave up 4 bases and V 1 base, and 1 base lay outside the gene matches. The germline V gene encodes CDR1 KGHSH and CDR2 LQKENI. There are 14 residues in the CDR3. The CDR3 nucleotides read TGTGCCAGCTCACCACAGCGGGAGGCAGAGACCCAGTACTTC. It is translated as CASSPQREAETQYF.

This clone was recorded a few times. This chain uses TRBV2 with TRBJ2-7; the match to TRBD1 covers 10 bases. CDR1 is SNHLY, CDR2 FYNNEI, per germline. J lost 3 bases, V lost 8 bases, and 7 bases had no gene match. There are 14 residues in the CDR3. The CDR3 bases are TGTGCCAGCCAGGACAGGGGGTGGGTCTACGAGCAGTACTTC. Its translation is CASQDRGWVYEQYF.

This chain links TRBV7-9 with TRBJ2-5; D is perhaps TRBD2 (8 bases). The V end lost 2 bases, the J end lost 5 bases, and 18 bases lay between the germline ends. Germline lookup yields CDR1 SEHNR and CDR2 FQNEAQ (reference sequence). The CDR3 spans 16 residues. The CDR3 spells CASSLTSGRGRETQYF. DNA for the CDR3: TGTGCCAGCAGCTTAACGTCCGGGAGGGGGCGGGAGACCCAGTACTTC. Full variable domain (missing parts from reference TRBV7-9 and TRBJ2-5): DTGVSQNPRHKITKRGQNVTFRCDPISEHNRLYWYRQTLGQGPEFLTYFQNEAQLEKSRLLSDRFSAERPKGSFSTLEIQRTEQGDSAMYLCASSLTSGRGRETQYFGPGTRLLVL.

This clone has at least ten counts. The genes are TRBV2 and TRBJ1-5; D not certain. Germline V lookup: CDR1 SNHLY, CDR2 FYNNEI. The CDR3 runs to 13 residues. V gave up 6 bases and J gave up 8 bases, with 14 bases separating them. The CDR3 DNA is TGTGCCAGCAGGGAGACGGAAGTCAAGCCCCAGCATTTT. This encodes CASRETEVKPQHF.

This clone was picked up many times. The chain uses TRBV27 and TRBJ2-1, with a tentative D call TRBD2 (6 bases). CDR1 is MNHEY, CDR2 SMNVEV, per germline (reference sequence). Between the trimmed V and J ends, which lost 6 bases and 15 bases, there was a span of 18 bases. The CDR3 covers 12 residues. Written as DNA, the CDR3 is TGTGCCAGCAGGTCGAGCGGGCATGTCCCGTTCTTC. Amino acids: CASRSSGHVPFF.

There are a few counts of this clone. The chain couples TRBV5-1 to TRBJ2-5; a weak D match, TRBD1 (6 bases). CDR3 length: 13 amino acids. Germline CDR1 SGHRS, CDR2 YFSETQ. V dropped 6 bases and J dropped 5 bases, with 14 bases sitting between them. The CDR3 is CASTAPGGETQYF. The CDR3 coding sequence is TGCGCCAGCACCGCCCCTGGGGGCGAGACCCAGTACTTC.

This clone was seen only a few times. The CDR3: CASSPYNEQFF. Here the CDR3 DNA reads TGTGCCAGCAGTCCTTACAATGAGCAGTTCTTC. The rearrangement links TRBV2 to TRBJ2-1; D gene uncertain. Trimming took 5 bases from V and 4 from J, leaving 3 bases between them. The germline gives CDR1 SNHLY, CDR2 FYNNEI. There are 11 residues in the CDR3.

This chain links TRBV5-6 with TRBJ2-3; 10 nucleotides agree with TRBD1. The CDR3 covers 19 residues. Trimming cost V 4 bases and J 2 bases; bases outside gene matches: 16. CDR1 is SGHDT and CDR2 is YYEEEE in the germline V gene. CDR3 loop: CASSGTGTGVVLFTDTQYF. In DNA form, the CDR3 reads TGTGCCAGCAGCGGAACCGGGACAGGGGTGGTACTTTTCACAGATACGCAGTATTTT.

This clone occurred a few times. The genes are TRBV4-2 and TRBJ2-5; D possibly corresponds to TRBD1 (5 bases). CDR1 LGHNA and CDR2 YNFKEQ come from the germline V gene. CDR3 length: 16 amino acids. V lost 1 base, J lost 3 bases, and 15 bases lay in between. CDR3 DNA: TGTGCCAGCAGCCAAGTTGCGGCCGAAGGGGAAGAGACCCAGTACTTC. This translates into CASSQVAAEGEETQYF.